What follows is one TCR beta chain and its context. Its matching antigen is unknown. This record comes from a study of shared clonotypes between healthy human individuals. The germline gives CDR1 MNHEY, CDR2 SMNVEV (reference sequence). The CDR3 runs to 16 residues. Trimming took 6 bases from V and 5 from J; bases not matched to a gene: 15. CD4+ cells underwent separation, giving CD45RA+ naive and CD45RA-negative memory subsets. Repertoires were generated with immunoSEQ multiplex PCR, while TCRdb's copy carries only in-frame clones and drops some. Counted here are millions of clones, just over 90% occurring once; the ten biggest clones make up about 0.13%. Study outcomes and limitations: The study generally estimated greater richness for naive than memory subsets.

This chain uses TRBV27 with TRBJ2-7; 8 bases match TRBD1. The clonotype originates from a man aged 18-30 years in good health. Sequenced input: naive CD4+ T cells sorted from blood. The subset denotes: CD45RA+ positively selected. The CDR3 DNA reads TGTGCCAGCAGGGCCCCATGGACAGGGAATAAGGACGAGCAGTACTTC. Translation: CASRAPWTGNKDEQYF.